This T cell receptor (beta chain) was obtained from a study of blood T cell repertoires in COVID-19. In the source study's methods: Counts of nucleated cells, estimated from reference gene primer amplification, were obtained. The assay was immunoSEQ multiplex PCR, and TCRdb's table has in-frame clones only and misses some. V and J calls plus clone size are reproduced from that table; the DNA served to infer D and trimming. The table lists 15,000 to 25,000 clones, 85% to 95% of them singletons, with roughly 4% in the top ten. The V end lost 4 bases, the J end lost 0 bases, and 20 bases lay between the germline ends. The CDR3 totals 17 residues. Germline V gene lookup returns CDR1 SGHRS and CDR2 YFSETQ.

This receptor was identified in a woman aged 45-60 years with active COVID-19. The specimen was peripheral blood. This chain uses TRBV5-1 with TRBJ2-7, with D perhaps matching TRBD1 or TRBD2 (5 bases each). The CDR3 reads CASSVGVAGYSSYEQYF. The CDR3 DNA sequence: TGCGCCAGCAGCGTGGGGGTGGCGGGTTATAGCTCCTACGAGCAGTACTTC.